The T cell receptor (beta chain) under discussion was sequenced for a study of cytomegalovirus exposure and HLA in healthy donors. Study results and caveats: Later analysis identified a missense DCLRE1C variant that was linked to TCR beta V- and J-gene trimming.

At the time of sampling, donors were nominally healthy, though unrecorded immune exposures were likely. In regard to this clone: Its antigen is not known.

Germline V gene lookup returns CDR1 ENHRY and CDR2 SYGVKD. This CDR3 has 17 amino acids. V was trimmed by 0 bases and J by 3 bases, leaving 16 bases between them. Use of 60 Vbeta and 13 Jbeta primers characterized the PCR. In the source study's methods: There were around 77 million unique TCR beta chains by a later count, and about 11 million of them were shared. TCRdb's table, derived via immunoSEQ multiplex PCR, lists solely in-frame clones and lacks some. The V and J calls and the clone size are those of that table, but D and trimming were determined from the DNA. The data contain 120,000 to 150,000 clones, roughly 78% of them singletons.

Sequencing input: PBMCs. The receptor's source is a man younger than 35 in good health and CMV-seropositive. The rearrangement uses TRBV10-3 and TRBJ2-3; a possible D gene is TRBD2 (7 bases). CDR3 DNA: TGTGCCATCAGTGAGTCGGGAGGGGGAGTCCCTACAGATACGCAGTATTTT. This gives the protein CAISESGGGVPTDTQYF.